These 3 T cell receptor beta chains were sequenced from one sample in a study of blood T cells in healthy people across ages. Alongside a J-beta primer mix, a sample-barcoded 5' primer served in a second PCR lasting 7 to 11 cycles. TCRdb re-derived calls from the 5' RACE reads in MiXCR, one entry per CDR3 protein. The sample lists around 970,000 distinct CDR3 sequences, roughly half occurring once. What was sequenced was blood. Receptors originate from a woman aged 60-75 years in good health.

Here the CDR3 reads CSKGADYGYTF. The CDR3 region has the DNA TGCAGTAAGGGGGCCGACTATGGCTACACCTTC. The rearrangement links TRBV20-1 to TRBJ1-2, with 7 bases matching TRBD1. Germline V CDR1 and CDR2: DFQATT, SNEGSKA (reference sequence). This CDR3 has 11 residues. Trimming removed 8 bases from V and 3 bases from J; junction bases left unmatched: 3.

This clonotype was detected a few times. This chain uses TRBV24-1 with TRBJ2-7; D gene unclear. CDR3 length: 14 amino acids. V gave up 2 bases and J gave up 2 bases, with 9 bases separating them. Germline V gene data show CDR1 as KGHDR and CDR2 as SFDVKD. CDR3: CATSDSQVPYEQYF. CDR3 DNA sequence: TGTGCCACCAGTGATTCCCAGGTTCCCTACGAGCAGTACTTC.

This clonotype was counted once. V and J are TRBV3-1 and TRBJ2-5; D remains unclear. This CDR3 is 17 amino acids long. CDR1 LGHDT and CDR2 YNNKEL come from the germline V gene (reference sequence). Trimming cost V 1 base and J 0 bases, with 15 bases left between them. This CDR3 is CASSQAAGPPYQETQYF. In nucleotides, the CDR3 is TGTGCCAGCAGCCAAGCAGCCGGGCCTCCGTACCAAGAGACCCAGTACTTC.